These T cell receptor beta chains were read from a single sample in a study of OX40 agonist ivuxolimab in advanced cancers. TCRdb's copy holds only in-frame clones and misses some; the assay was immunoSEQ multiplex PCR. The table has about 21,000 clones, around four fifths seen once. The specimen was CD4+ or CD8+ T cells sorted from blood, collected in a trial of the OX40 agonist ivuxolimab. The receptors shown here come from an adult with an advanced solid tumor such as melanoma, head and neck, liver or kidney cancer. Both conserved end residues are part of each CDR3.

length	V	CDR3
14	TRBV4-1	CASTPRQLAGELFF
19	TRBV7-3	CASSRPTSGRAGAGGELFF
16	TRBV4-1	CASTPIAGSDLDGYTF
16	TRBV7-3	CASSSDTLGQSYEQYF
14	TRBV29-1	CSVGGLLSYNEQFF
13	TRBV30	CAWTRAGGNTIYF
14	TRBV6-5	CASRGLGGGNTIYF
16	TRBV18	CASSPPLAGRSYEQYF
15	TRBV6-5	CATKKLGGGWAEQFF
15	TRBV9	CAGSLGGSLSYEQYF
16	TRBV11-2	CASSFSEREYGNEQFF
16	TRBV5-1	CASSLLGLGNTDTQYF
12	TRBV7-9	CASSPPGNTIYF
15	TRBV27	CASSLYSAGGPEQFF
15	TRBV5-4	CASSPRAGVQDTQYF
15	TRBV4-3	CASSQGSARDNEQFF
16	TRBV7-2	CASSLGASGNLETQYF
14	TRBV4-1	CASSPALGAYEQYF
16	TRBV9	CASSVGGRGTYNEQFF
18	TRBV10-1	CATVPSQDRTSRANVLTF
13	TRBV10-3	CAISNPGGVEQYF
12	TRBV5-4	CASSLANAEAFF
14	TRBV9	CASSVAGGTETQYF
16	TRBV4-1	CASSPRFSGSLNEQFF
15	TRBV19	CASSPSWGVLSVAFF
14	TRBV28	CASSEREGRNEQFF
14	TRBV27	CASSPVYSGEKLFF
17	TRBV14	CASSQKWDRGWNTEAFF
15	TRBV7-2	CASSFGQGARYGYTF
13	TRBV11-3	CARTGKPPDKQYF
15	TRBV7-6	CASSWAGSSGETQYF
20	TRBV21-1	CASSKTKLHLVPTEAYEQYF
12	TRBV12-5	CASGLGISEQFF
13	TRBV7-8	CASSYHSAGELFF
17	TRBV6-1	CASSESPPSGRRDTQYF
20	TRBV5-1	CASSLSTSGSPGGIYNEQFF
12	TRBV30	CAWSVVGDGYTF
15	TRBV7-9	CASSPQGAPYNEQFF
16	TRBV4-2	CASSGQGSSPGDIQYF
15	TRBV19	CASSMGEGVSYGYTF
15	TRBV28	CASSLTSGSSYEQYF
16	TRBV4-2	CASSQEGQVLNTEAFF
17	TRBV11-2	CASSYPGLAGGTYEQYF
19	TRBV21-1	CASSKPAQREGFTSDTQYF
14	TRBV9	CASSLAGTQETQYF
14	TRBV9	CASSPSPGNYGYTF